The 28 T cell receptor beta chains reported below all come from one sample, sequenced in a study of T cells in Graves' hyperthyroidism and ophthalmopathy. TCR beta CDR3 region amplification was performed from RNA transcripts. HTBI primers were employed in a first-round RT-PCR of the TCR CDR3. From the multiplex PCR reads, TCRdb called clonotypes with MiXCR, one entry per CDR3 protein. The sample carries under 400,000 distinct CDR3 sequences, approximately 13% recorded once. What was sequenced was blood. The receptors stem from a woman between 18 and 30 years old with Graves' hyperthyroidism.

This clonotype was seen many times. This chain joins TRBV6-1 and TRBJ1-1, with D possibly being TRBD1 (5 bases). The germline gives CDR1 MNHNS, CDR2 SASEGT. The CDR3 covers 18 residues. V lost 2 bases and J 2 bases, leaving 21 bases between the germline ends. Written as DNA, the CDR3 is TGTGCCAGCAGTGAACTTAATAGTAATCGGGACTCCAACACTGAAGCTTTCTTT. Translating it yields CASSELNSNRDSNTEAFF.

This clonotype was detected a few times. A much larger clone lies a single base off, so this may be a read error. The CDR3 nucleotides are TGTGCCAGCGATCTCGGACAGGGTTTTTATCAGCCCCAGCATTTT. Protein sequence: CASDLGQGFYQPQHF. J is TRBJ1-5 and V is TRBV28; TRBD1 agrees at 8 bases. The junction had 11 bases not matched to a gene; V was cut back by 8 bases and J by 5 bases. The CDR3 has 15 amino acids. The germline CDR1 and CDR2 sequences are MDHEN and SYDVKM. Full variable domain (remainder filled in from reference TRBV28 and TRBJ1-5): DVKVTQSSRYLVKRTGEKVFLECVQDMDHENMFWYRQDPGLGLRLIYFSYDVKMKEKGDIPEGYSVSREKKERFSLILESASTNQTSMYLCASDLGQGFYQPQHFGDGTRLSIL.

This clonotype has more than one count but fewer than ten. The chain combines TRBV19 with TRBJ2-5; D could derive from TRBD1 or TRBD2 (5 bases each). Trimming removed 6 bases from V and 4 bases from J, with 18 bases in between. In germline, CDR1 is LNHDA, CDR2 SQIVND (reference sequence). This CDR3 is 15 amino acids long. CDR3 amino acids: CASRGVSLGTETQYF. CDR3 bases: TGTGCCAGTAGGGGGGTGAGCCTTGGGACAGAGACCCAGTACTTC.

This clonotype was seen more than once but under ten times. V and J are TRBV9 and TRBJ2-7; 7 positions match TRBD1. Per germline, CDR1 SGDLS and CDR2 YYNGEE. The length of the CDR3 is 14 residues. V dropped 4 bases and J dropped 1; count of bases not matched to a gene: 5. CDR3: CASSPLTGSYEQYF. The CDR3 nucleotides are TGTGCCAGCAGCCCGCTGACAGGGTCCTACGAGCAGTACTTC.

This clonotype showed up just a few times. This may arise from a read error, as a much more abundant clone is one base away. CDR3 nucleotides: TGTGCCAGCTCACCCAGGCAGGGATGGCAAGGGACCCAGTACTTC. Protein product: CASSPRQGWQGTQYF. The J gene is TRBJ2-5, the V gene TRBV18; D is perhaps TRBD1 (5 bases). CDR1 is KGHSH, CDR2 LQKENI, per germline. The CDR3 sequence is 15 residues long.

This clonotype was observed a handful of times. This chain joins TRBV19 and TRBJ1-5, with D uncertain. Per germline, CDR1 LNHDA and CDR2 SQIVND (reference sequence). The CDR3 runs 14 residues. V lost 1 base and J 9 bases, leaving 13 bases between the germline ends. The CDR3 region is CASSIVGSSRPQHF. The CDR3 coding sequence is TGTGCCAGTAGTATAGTTGGCAGTTCGAGGCCCCAGCATTTT. Supplemented by reference TRBV19 and TRBJ1-5, the full variable domain reads DGGITQSPKYLFRKEGQNVTLSCEQNLNHDAMYWYRQDPGQGLRLIYYSQIVNDFQKGDIAEGYSVSREKKESFPLTVTSAQKNPTAFYLCASSIVGSSRPQHFGDGTRLSIL.

The chain has TRBV19 and TRBJ1-5; possibly TRBD1 for D (5 bases). Trimming shortened V by 6 bases and J by 3 bases, and 15 bases separated the two germline ends. Germline V gene sequence: CDR1 LNHDA, CDR2 SQIVND (reference sequence). The CDR3 is 15 amino acids. In DNA form, the CDR3 reads TGTGCCAGTAGAAACCCCGGGGGGAACAATCAGCCCCAGCATTTT. Translation: CASRNPGGNNQPQHF. Filled out from reference TRBV19 and TRBJ1-5, the complete variable domain reads DGGITQSPKYLFRKEGQNVTLSCEQNLNHDAMYWYRQDPGQGLRLIYYSQIVNDFQKGDIAEGYSVSREKKESFPLTVTSAQKNPTAFYLCASRNPGGNNQPQHFGDGTRLSIL.

This clonotype was seen a handful of times. V is TRBV10-3 and J is TRBJ1-2, with D hard to call. CDR1 and CDR2 from the germline V gene are ENHRY and SYGVKD. V gave up 0 bases and J gave up 2 bases, with 4 bases separating them. The CDR3 covers 13 residues. The CDR3 nucleotides are TGTGCCATCAGTGAGTCGGACAACTATGGCTACACCTTC. Translation: CAISESDNYGYTF.

Written as DNA, the CDR3 is TGTGCCATCAGTGAGGTCGGCGGGGGATACAATGAGCAGTTCTTC. Translating gives CAISEVGGGYNEQFF. The V call is TRBV10-3, the J call TRBJ2-1, with 7 bases lining up with TRBD2. Germline V CDR1 and CDR2: ENHRY, SYGVKD. V lost 2 bases and J lost 4; bases outside the gene matches: 5. This CDR3 spans 15 amino acids.

V is TRBV19 and J is TRBJ1-6; tentative D call: TRBD1 (5 bases). Germline V lookup: CDR1 LNHDA, CDR2 SQIVND (reference sequence). Trimming removed 5 bases from V and 9 bases from J, with 20 bases in between. The CDR3 has 16 residues. CDR3 region: CASSPGTEVDGSPLHF. Here the CDR3 DNA reads TGTGCCAGTAGTCCGGGGACGGAGGTTGATGGTTCACCCCTCCACTTT.

V is TRBV7-2 and J is TRBJ2-5; D uncertain. The CDR3 is 13 amino acids. Germline V gene lookup returns CDR1 SGHTA and CDR2 FQGNSA. Trimming took 3 bases from V and 4 from J, leaving 9 bases between them. The CDR3 sequence: CASSLTSSETQYF. In DNA form, the CDR3 reads TGTGCCAGCAGCTTGACTTCCTCAGAGACCCAGTACTTC.

This clonotype was observed at least ten times. The DNA of the CDR3 is TGTGCCAGCAGCCCCGCAGCGGTTTCAGAGACCCAGTACTTC. Amino acids: CASSPAAVSETQYF. The chain joins TRBV27 to TRBJ2-5; TRBD2 might be the D (5 bases). This CDR3 spans 14 amino acids. Germline V lookup: CDR1 MNHEY, CDR2 SMNVEV (reference sequence). The ends were cut back, 6 bases at V and 4 bases at J, with 15 bases in the middle.

This clonotype was detected ten times or more. This rearrangement joins TRBV24-1 to TRBJ2-1; the match to TRBD1 covers 8 bases. Germline V gene sequence: CDR1 KGHDR, CDR2 SFDVKD. The CDR3 contains 13 residues. J gave up 7 bases and V 7 bases, and 5 bases lay outside the gene matches. The CDR3: CATSSQGANEQFF. The CDR3 bases are TGTGCCACCAGCAGCCAGGGGGCAAATGAGCAGTTCTTC.

This clonotype came up many times. This sequence joins TRBV4-2 and TRBJ2-7; D may be TRBD2 (6 bases). Germline CDR1 LGHNA, CDR2 YNFKEQ. V lost 0 bases to trimming and J lost 3 bases, with 15 bases between them. CDR3 length: 16 amino acids. The CDR3 here is CASSQDLGLGDYEQYF. The CDR3 DNA follows: TGTGCCAGCAGCCAAGATCTGGGACTCGGAGACTACGAGCAGTACTTC.

This clonotype was picked up a small number of times. The CDR3 bases are TGCGCCAGCAGCCAAGAAGGGGGACAGGCGCGAAATGAAAAACTGTTTTTT. Residues: CASSQEGGQARNEKLFF. This chain connects TRBV4-1 to TRBJ1-4; 8 bases line up with TRBD1. The V gene end was trimmed by 0 bases and the J gene end by 5 bases; junction bases not matched to a gene: 8. This CDR3 region has 17 residues. Germline V gene sequence: CDR1 MGHRA, CDR2 YSYEKL.

This clonotype was picked up a small number of times. The chain recombines TRBV25-1 with TRBJ2-1; D remains ambiguous. Trimming removed 6 bases at V and 9 bases at J, with 18 bases between. Germline CDR1 is MGHDK and CDR2 is SYGVNS. This CDR3 has 14 residues. The CDR3 DNA sequence: TGTGCCAGCAGACTCGGCGGCAGTAACGGTGAGCAGTTCTTC. Its translation: CASRLGGSNGEQFF.

Ten or more counts support this clonotype. The chain recombines TRBV2 with TRBJ2-7, with D perhaps assigned TRBD1 or TRBD2 (6 bases each). V lost 7 bases, J lost 3 bases, and 16 bases lay in between. Looked up from germline, CDR1 is SNHLY and CDR2 is FYNNEI. This CDR3 spans 14 amino acids. The CDR3 loop is CASNTEGVYYEQYF. The CDR3 DNA is TGTGCCAGCAATACGGAGGGGGTATACTACGAGCAGTACTTC.

This chain uses TRBV19 with TRBJ1-2; D remains ambiguous. V lost 7 bases, J lost 5 bases, and 14 bases lay in between. CDR3 length: 13 amino acids. The germline CDR1 and CDR2 sequences are LNHDA and SQIVND (reference sequence). The CDR3 nucleotides read TGTGCCAGTACCCGAGATGTTATATATGGCTACACCTTC. Translated: CASTRDVIYGYTF.

This clonotype was found a few times. This chain links TRBV9 with TRBJ2-3; D is possibly TRBD1 (6 bases). The germline CDR1 and CDR2 sequences are SGDLS and YYNGEE. Trimming pared 4 bases from V and 5 bases from J, leaving 20 bases between. The CDR3 length is 16 residues. The chain's CDR3 is CASSLRAGEGEDTQYF. CDR3 bases: TGTGCCAGCAGCCTTCGGGCAGGGGAAGGGGAAGATACGCAGTATTTT.

Many counts were recorded for this clonotype. V is TRBV12-3 or TRBV12-4 and J is TRBJ1-4; 7 bases are a match to TRBD1. The CDR3 consists of 12 residues. After removal of 8 bases from V and 8 bases from J, the junction contained 5 bases not matched to a gene. The CDR3 region is CASGQVREKLFF. The CDR3, as DNA: TGTGCCAGCGGACAGGTCCGCGAAAAACTGTTTTTT.

At least ten counts were recorded for this clonotype. This chain connects TRBV12-3 or TRBV12-4 to TRBJ1-2; D gene ambiguous. The V end was cut by 4 bases, the J end by 0 bases, with 6 bases between. This CDR3 is 13 amino acids long. CDR3 nucleotides: TGTGCCAGCAGTTCCAGTTCTAACTATGGCTACACCTTC. Its translation is CASSSSSNYGYTF.

This chain connects TRBV7-3 to TRBJ2-1; 8 bases align to TRBD1. Germline CDR1 is SGHTA and CDR2 is FQGTGA. V shed 5 bases, J shed 4 bases, and the junction held 7 bases outside the gene matches. The CDR3 has 15 amino acids. CDR3 sequence: CASSRGQGSYNEQFF. The CDR3 bases are TGTGCCAGCAGCCGCGGACAGGGATCGTACAATGAGCAGTTCTTC.

In its sample, this clonotype was seen many times. The chain employs TRBV6-1 and TRBJ2-1; 12 nucleotides line up with TRBD2. The CDR3 length is 17 residues. V gave up 5 bases and J gave up 9 bases; unmatched junction bases: 14. Looked up from germline, CDR1 is MNHNS and CDR2 is SASEGT. The CDR3 DNA follows: TGTGCCAGCAGTTACCGGACTACTAGCGGGAGGTCTGTTGAGCAGTTCTTC. Protein sequence: CASSYRTTSGRSVEQFF.

This clonotype has a handful of counts. The chain joins TRBV9 to TRBJ1-1; possible D gene TRBD1, 5 bases. CDR1 and CDR2 (germline): SGDLS, YYNGEE. Trimming pared 0 bases from V and 5 bases from J, leaving 11 bases between. The CDR3 totals 14 residues. The DNA for the CDR3 is TGTGCCAGCAGCGTAGACGAGGGGAGGACTGAAGCTTTCTTT. Translated: CASSVDEGRTEAFF.

Notes on this clonotype: This may be a read error: a much more frequent sequence differs by one nucleotide. The chain uses TRBV6-4 and TRBJ2-7; the D is unclear. The germline V gene has CDR1 MRHNA and CDR2 SNTAGT. The CDR3 is made up of 13 amino acids. With 4 bases removed from V and 2 bases from J, the gap between germline ends came to 9 bases. The CDR3 loop is CASSVSDPYEQYF. CDR3 nucleotide sequence: TGTGCCAGCAGTGTTTCCGATCCCTACGAGCAGTACTTC.

The chain combines TRBV9 with TRBJ2-1, with 12 bases identical to TRBD2. The germline gives CDR1 SGDLS, CDR2 YYNGEE. The CDR3 is made up of 15 amino acids. V lost 3 bases and J lost 6; bases outside the gene matches: 4. CDR3 sequence reads: CASSASSGGANEQFF. The CDR3 DNA is TGTGCCAGCAGCGCCTCTAGCGGGGGGGCCAATGAGCAGTTCTTC. The entire variable domain, with the rest obtained from reference TRBV9 and TRBJ2-1, is as follows: DSGVTQTPKHLITATGQRVTLRCSPRSGDLSVYWYQQSLDQGLQFLIQYYNGEERAKGNILERFSAQQFPDLHSELNLSSLELGDSALYFCASSASSGGANEQFFGPGTRLTVL.

This clonotype occurred many times. The V and J genes are TRBV2 and TRBJ2-3; 8 bases agree with TRBD2. With 3 bases clipped from V and 1 base from J, the junction kept 9 bases outside the gene matches. CDR3 length equals 17 residues. Germline CDR1 SNHLY, CDR2 FYNNEI. CDR3 residues: CASSELGREVRTDTQYF. The CDR3 coding sequence is TGTGCCAGCAGTGAGCTGGGGCGGGAGGTCCGCACAGATACGCAGTATTTT.

This clonotype was detected a few times. The rearrangement joins TRBV19 to TRBJ2-4; no firm D call. V was shortened by 3 bases and J by 0 bases, with 12 bases between the two germline ends. Germline-derived CDR1 and CDR2 are LNHDA and SQIVND (reference sequence). The CDR3 loop spans 16 amino acids. CDR3 sequence reads: CASSIEPILAKNIQYF. In DNA, the CDR3 is TGTGCCAGTAGTATCGAACCGATACTAGCCAAAAACATTCAGTACTTC.